Following are 25 T cell receptor beta chains from one sample sequenced in a study of control samples from healthy donors and cancer patients. The data were produced by immunoSEQ multiplex PCR, yet TCRdb's version contains in-frame clones alone and is incomplete. In the table there are about 150,000 clones, around 88% of which are singletons. What was sequenced was blood. Receptors originate from a man between 18 and 29 years old in good health.

V gene TRBV6-2 or TRBV6-3 combines with J gene TRBJ1-5; TRBD1 might be the D (6 bases). Per the germline V gene, CDR1 is MNHEY and CDR2 is SVGEGT. The V end was cut by 4 bases, the J end by 2 bases, with 18 bases between. CDR3 length: 17 residues. The DNA of the CDR3 is TGTGCCAGCAGTTTTCAGCCTCAGGGGTCGGGCAATCAGCCCCAGCATTTT. Translated, it gives CASSFQPQGSGNQPQHF.

This sequence joins TRBV6-5 and TRBJ2-2; a possible D gene is TRBD2 (6 bases). Germline V gene lookup returns CDR1 MNHEY and CDR2 SVGAGI. The CDR3 extends over 12 amino acids. Trimming left V 8 bases short and J 4 bases short, with 8 bases between. The CDR3 DNA reads TGTGCCAGCCTCGGGGGCACCGGGGAGCTGTTTTTT. Amino acid sequence: CASLGGTGELFF.

The V call is TRBV5-6, the J call TRBJ2-1, with D unresolved. Trimming took 4 bases from V and 6 from J, leaving 14 bases between them. The CDR3 loop spans 14 amino acids. The germline gives CDR1 SGHDT, CDR2 YYEEEE. The CDR3 DNA sequence: TGTGCCAGCAGCAGAGTGGGCAGAGGCAATGAGCAGTTCTTC. This codes for CASSRVGRGNEQFF.

The genes are TRBV30 and TRBJ2-1, with D unresolved. CDR1 and CDR2 from the germline V gene are GTSNPN and SVGIG (reference sequence). The V gene lost 4 bases and the J gene lost 0 bases, with 10 bases spanning the gap. The CDR3 runs to 14 residues. CDR3 DNA sequence: TGTGCCTGGAATGAGGTGAGCTCCTACAATGAGCAGTTCTTC. Its protein product is CAWNEVSSYNEQFF.

V and J are TRBV5-8 and TRBJ2-7; possibly TRBD1 for D (5 bases). CDR3 length equals 14 residues. Deletions cut 1 base from V and 1 base from J, with 9 bases between. Looked up from germline, CDR1 is SGHTS and CDR2 is YDEGEE. CDR3 sequence reads: CASSLITGSYEQYF. CDR3 sequence (DNA): TGTGCCAGCAGCTTGATTACAGGTTCCTACGAGCAGTACTTC.

The chain couples TRBV4-3 to TRBJ2-1, with TRBD2 matching over 8 bases. CDR1 is LGHNA and CDR2 is YSLEER in the germline V gene. The CDR3 consists of 14 residues. V lost 2 bases to trimming and J lost 8 bases; unmatched junction nucleotides: 5. The CDR3: CASSQLRGGDEQFF. The DNA of the CDR3 is TGCGCCAGCAGCCAACTTCGGGGGGGCGATGAGCAGTTCTTC.

This chain links TRBV6-2 or TRBV6-3 with TRBJ2-4; D might be TRBD1 or TRBD2, each matching 5 bases. This CDR3 is 14 amino acids long. Germline V CDR1 and CDR2: MNHEY, SVGEGT. V lost 2 bases to trimming and J lost 5 bases, with 10 bases between them. The CDR3 sequence is CASSYGTDENIQYF. CDR3 DNA sequence: TGTGCCAGCAGTTACGGGACGGACGAAAACATTCAGTACTTC.

This chain uses TRBV7-9 with TRBJ2-2, with D possibly being TRBD1 (5 bases). Germline-derived CDR1 and CDR2 are SEHNR and FQNEAQ (reference sequence). V was cut by 0 bases and J by 5 bases, with 16 bases left in between. CDR3 length equals 17 residues. The CDR3 region has the DNA TGTGCCAGCAGCTTAGCCTTGGCAACAGGAATGACCGGGGAGCTGTTTTTT. This translates into CASSLALATGMTGELFF.

The CDR3 reads CASRGAGGIQETQYF. The CDR3 nucleotides are TGTGCCAGCAGGGGAGCGGGGGGAATTCAAGAGACCCAGTACTTC. The chain couples TRBV27 to TRBJ2-5, with 9 nucleotides matching TRBD2. The CDR3 contains 15 residues. CDR1 MNHEY and CDR2 SMNVEV come from the germline V gene (reference sequence). V shed 6 bases, J shed 2 bases, and the junction held 7 bases outside the gene matches.

The chain links TRBV5-5 to TRBJ2-7; D may be TRBD1 or TRBD2 (6 bases each). CDR3 size: 15 residues. Germline-derived CDR1 and CDR2 are SGHKS and YYEKEE (reference sequence). V lost 0 bases and J lost 0, with 10 bases in between. CDR3 residues: CASSLEGGPSYEQYF. CDR3 coding DNA: TGTGCCAGCAGCTTGGAGGGGGGACCCTCCTACGAGCAGTACTTC.

The CDR3 protein is CASSLRESAYEQYF. CDR3 bases: TGCGCCAGCAGCTTGCGGGAGTCCGCCTACGAGCAGTACTTC. The chain has TRBV5-1 and TRBJ2-7; perhaps TRBD2 as D (6 bases). The CDR3 is 14 residues long. Germline V gene data show CDR1 as SGHRS and CDR2 as YFSETQ. V shed 1 base and J shed 2 bases, with 10 bases lying between them.

This clone has just one count. This chain uses TRBV2 with TRBJ1-5, with D unresolved. With 6 bases removed from V and 1 base from J, the gap between germline ends came to 13 bases. Germline CDR1 is SNHLY and CDR2 is FYNNEI. This CDR3 region has 15 residues. The CDR3 is CASSLSVASNQPQHF. The CDR3 DNA follows: TGTGCCAGCAGCCTATCGGTTGCGAGCAATCAGCCCCAGCATTTT.

The chain joins TRBV6-1 to TRBJ2-1; 7 bases are shared with TRBD2. The CDR3 runs to 15 residues. CDR1 is MNHNS, CDR2 SASEGT, per germline. The trim removed 3 bases at V and 4 bases at J, leaving 6 bases unmatched. The CDR3 region has the DNA TGTGCCAGCAGTGACGGGGCGGGGGAGTACAATGAGCAGTTCTTC. This encodes CASSDGAGEYNEQFF.

The V call is TRBV28, the J call TRBJ1-5; 8 nucleotides align to TRBD1. The germline gives CDR1 MDHEN, CDR2 SYDVKM. The CDR3 consists of 15 residues. After removal of 7 bases from V and 3 bases from J, the junction contained 8 bases not matched to a gene. The chain's CDR3 is CASTGTTGDNQPQHF. The DNA of the CDR3 is TGTGCCAGCACTGGCACGACAGGGGACAATCAGCCCCAGCATTTT.

This clone was seen a few times. CDR3 bases: TGTGCCAGCTCAGCTCTCAGGGACGAGCAGTACTTC. It codes for CASSALRDEQYF. This chain uses TRBV18 with TRBJ2-7; perhaps TRBD1 as D (5 bases). Per the germline V gene, CDR1 is KGHSH and CDR2 is LQKENI. Trimming removed 5 bases from V and 5 bases from J, with 10 bases in between. CDR3 length: 12 amino acids.

Points on this clone: Other nucleotide sequences in the sample specify the same CDR3. J is TRBJ2-3 and V is TRBV18; D not resolved. The germline V gene encodes CDR1 KGHSH and CDR2 LQKENI. With 1 base removed from V and 1 base from J, the gap between germline ends came to 3 bases. This CDR3 comprises 13 residues. In DNA, the CDR3 is TGTGCCAGCTCACCACGAGGCACAGATACGCAGTATTTT. This codes for CASSPRGTDTQYF.

J is TRBJ2-7 and V is TRBV6-1; TRBD1 matches 7 bases. CDR1 and CDR2 (germline): MNHNS, SASEGT. The CDR3 loop spans 14 amino acids. Trimming removed 0 bases from V and 4 bases from J; junction bases left unmatched: 3. The CDR3 DNA reads TGTGCCAGCAGTGAAGCACAGGGGAAATACGAGCAGTACTTC. It yields the protein CASSEAQGKYEQYF.

This clone occurred once. The chain employs TRBV30 and TRBJ1-5; D unclear. The CDR3 spans 13 residues. The germline V and J ends were trimmed by 5 bases and 3 bases, with 11 bases remaining between them. Germline V CDR1 and CDR2: GTSNPN, SVGIG (reference sequence). CDR3 in DNA: TGTGCCTGGGACGGAGGCGACAATCAGCCCCAGCATTTT. The encoded protein is CAWDGGDNQPQHF. The entire variable domain, with the rest obtained from reference TRBV30 and TRBJ1-5, is as follows: SQTIHQWPATLVQPVGSPLSLECTVEGTSNPNLYWYRQAAGRGLQLLFYSVGIGQISSEVPQNLSASRPQDRQFILSSKKLLLSDSGFYLCAWDGGDNQPQHFGDGTRLSIL.

The chain couples TRBV7-9 to TRBJ1-3; D gene uncertain. CDR3 length: 15 amino acids. Per the germline V gene, CDR1 is SEHNR and CDR2 is FQNEAQ (reference sequence). V was shortened by 5 bases and J by 0 bases, with 11 bases between the two germline ends. The CDR3 here is CASSPLGVSGNTIYF. The CDR3 DNA is TGTGCCAGCAGCCCCCTCGGGGTCTCTGGAAACACCATATATTTT.

The chain combines TRBV28 with TRBJ2-3, with D possibly matching TRBD1 (7 bases). There are 17 residues in the CDR3. Trimming stripped 1 base from V and 4 bases from J, with 18 bases between. Germline CDR1 and CDR2: MDHEN and SYDVKM. The CDR3 spells CASSLFPGQGGADTQYF. CDR3 in DNA: TGTGCCAGCAGTTTATTCCCCGGGCAGGGGGGAGCAGATACGCAGTATTTT.

The chain links TRBV9 to TRBJ1-2; D gene ambiguous. V was cut by 3 bases and J by 6 bases, with 21 bases left in between. Germline V gene lookup returns CDR1 SGDLS and CDR2 YYNGEE. This CDR3 is built from 16 residues. The CDR3 DNA follows: TGTGCCAGCAGCGCGAGTGAAGCCTGGCCCGGCGATGGCTACACCTTC. This codes for CASSASEAWPGDGYTF.

The V gene is TRBV3-1 (or the pseudogene TRBV3-2), the J gene TRBJ2-2, with D possibly being TRBD1 (6 bases). The CDR3 totals 15 residues. Germline CDR1 is LGHDT and CDR2 is YNNKEL (reference sequence). Trimming stripped 5 bases from V and 6 bases from J, with 16 bases between. The CDR3 protein is CASSEGSGEPGELFF. As DNA, the CDR3 is TGTGCCAGCAGCGAGGGGTCAGGGGAGCCCGGGGAGCTGTTTTTT.

V and J are TRBV2 and TRBJ2-2, with 12 bases identical to TRBD2. CDR3 size: 18 residues. Per germline, CDR1 SNHLY and CDR2 FYNNEI. The trim removed 6 bases at V and 4 bases at J, leaving 12 bases unmatched. CDR3 sequence (DNA): TGTGCCAGCAGCCCGGCGGCTAGCGGGGGGGAACGCACCGGGGAGCTGTTTTTT. It translates to CASSPAASGGERTGELFF.

This chain connects TRBV15 to TRBJ2-1; 8 bases map to TRBD2. V lost 0 bases and J lost 5; bases outside the gene matches: 6. This CDR3 comprises 16 residues. From germline, CDR1 is LNHNV and CDR2 YYDKDF (reference sequence). DNA for the CDR3: TGTGCCACCAGCAGAGATCCACTAGCGGTAAACAATGAGCAGTTCTTC. Its protein is CATSRDPLAVNNEQFF.

The V gene is TRBV7-8, the J gene TRBJ2-5; D may be TRBD2 (7 bases). V shed 5 bases and J shed 0 bases, with 19 bases lying between them. The CDR3 sequence is 17 residues long. Germline V gene data show CDR1 as SGHVS and CDR2 as FQNEAQ. This chain's CDR3 is CASSHGGLSEYQETQYF. In DNA, the CDR3 is TGTGCCAGCAGCCACGGGGGGCTATCGGAGTACCAAGAGACCCAGTACTTC.